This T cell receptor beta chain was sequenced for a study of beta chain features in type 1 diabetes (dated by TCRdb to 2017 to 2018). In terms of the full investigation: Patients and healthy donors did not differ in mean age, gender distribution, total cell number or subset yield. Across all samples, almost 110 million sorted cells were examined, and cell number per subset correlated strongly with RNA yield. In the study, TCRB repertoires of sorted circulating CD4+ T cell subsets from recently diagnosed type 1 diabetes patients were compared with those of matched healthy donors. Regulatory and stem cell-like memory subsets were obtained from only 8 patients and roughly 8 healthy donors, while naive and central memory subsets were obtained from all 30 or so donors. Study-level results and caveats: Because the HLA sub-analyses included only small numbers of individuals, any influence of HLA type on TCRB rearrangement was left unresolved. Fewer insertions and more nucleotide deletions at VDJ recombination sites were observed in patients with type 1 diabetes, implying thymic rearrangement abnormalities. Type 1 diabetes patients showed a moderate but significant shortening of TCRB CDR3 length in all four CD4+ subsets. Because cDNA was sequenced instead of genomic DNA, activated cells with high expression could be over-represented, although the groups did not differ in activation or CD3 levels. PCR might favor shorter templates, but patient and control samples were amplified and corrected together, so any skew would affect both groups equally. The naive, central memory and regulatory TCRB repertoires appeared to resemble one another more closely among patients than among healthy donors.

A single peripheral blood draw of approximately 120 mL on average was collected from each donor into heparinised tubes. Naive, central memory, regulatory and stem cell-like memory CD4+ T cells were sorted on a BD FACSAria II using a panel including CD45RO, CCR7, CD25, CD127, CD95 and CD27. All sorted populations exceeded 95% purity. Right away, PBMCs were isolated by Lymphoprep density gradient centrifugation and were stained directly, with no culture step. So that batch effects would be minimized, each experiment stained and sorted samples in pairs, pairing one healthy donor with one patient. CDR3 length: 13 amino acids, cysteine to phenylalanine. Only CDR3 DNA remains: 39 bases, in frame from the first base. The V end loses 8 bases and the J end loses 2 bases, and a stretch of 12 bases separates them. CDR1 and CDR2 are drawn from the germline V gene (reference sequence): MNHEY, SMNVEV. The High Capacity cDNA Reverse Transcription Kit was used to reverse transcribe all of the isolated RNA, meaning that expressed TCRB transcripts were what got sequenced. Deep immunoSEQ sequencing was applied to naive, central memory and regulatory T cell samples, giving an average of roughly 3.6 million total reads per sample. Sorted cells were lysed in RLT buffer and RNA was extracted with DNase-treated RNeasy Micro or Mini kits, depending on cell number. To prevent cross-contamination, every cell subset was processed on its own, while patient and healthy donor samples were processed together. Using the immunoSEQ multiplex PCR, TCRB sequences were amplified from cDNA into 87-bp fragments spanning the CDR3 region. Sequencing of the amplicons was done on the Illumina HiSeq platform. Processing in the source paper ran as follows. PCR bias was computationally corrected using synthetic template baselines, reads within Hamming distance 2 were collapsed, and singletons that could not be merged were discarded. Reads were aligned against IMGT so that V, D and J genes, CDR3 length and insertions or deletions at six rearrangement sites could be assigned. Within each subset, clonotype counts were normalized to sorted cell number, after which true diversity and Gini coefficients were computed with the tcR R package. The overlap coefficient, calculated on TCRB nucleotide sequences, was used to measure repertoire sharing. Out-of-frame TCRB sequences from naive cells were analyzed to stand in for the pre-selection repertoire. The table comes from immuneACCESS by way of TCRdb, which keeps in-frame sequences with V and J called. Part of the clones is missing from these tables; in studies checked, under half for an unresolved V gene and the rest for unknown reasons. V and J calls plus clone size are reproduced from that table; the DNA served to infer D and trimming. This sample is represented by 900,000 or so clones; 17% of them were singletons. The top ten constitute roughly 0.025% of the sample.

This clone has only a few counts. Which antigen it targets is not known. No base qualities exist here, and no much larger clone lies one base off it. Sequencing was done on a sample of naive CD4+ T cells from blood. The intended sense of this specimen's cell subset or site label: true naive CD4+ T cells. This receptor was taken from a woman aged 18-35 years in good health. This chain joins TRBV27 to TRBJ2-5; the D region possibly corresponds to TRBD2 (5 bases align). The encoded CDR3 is CASRGRQQETQYF. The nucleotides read TGTGCCAGCCGAGGGCGCCAACAAGAGACCCAGTACTTC.